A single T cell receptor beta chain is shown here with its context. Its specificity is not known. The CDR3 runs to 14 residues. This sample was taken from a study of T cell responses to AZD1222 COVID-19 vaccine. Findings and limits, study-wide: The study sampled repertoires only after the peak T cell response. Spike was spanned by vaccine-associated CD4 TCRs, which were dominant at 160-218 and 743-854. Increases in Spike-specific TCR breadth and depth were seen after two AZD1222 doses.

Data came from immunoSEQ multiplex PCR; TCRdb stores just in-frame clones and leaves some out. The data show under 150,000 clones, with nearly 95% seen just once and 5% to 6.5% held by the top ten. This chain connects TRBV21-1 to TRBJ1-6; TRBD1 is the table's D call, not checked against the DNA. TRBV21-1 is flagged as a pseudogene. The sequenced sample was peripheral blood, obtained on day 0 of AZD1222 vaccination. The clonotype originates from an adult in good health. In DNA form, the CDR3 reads TGTGCCAGCAGCAGGCAGGGGCAAAATTCACCCCTCCACTTT. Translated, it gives CASSRQGQNSPLHF.